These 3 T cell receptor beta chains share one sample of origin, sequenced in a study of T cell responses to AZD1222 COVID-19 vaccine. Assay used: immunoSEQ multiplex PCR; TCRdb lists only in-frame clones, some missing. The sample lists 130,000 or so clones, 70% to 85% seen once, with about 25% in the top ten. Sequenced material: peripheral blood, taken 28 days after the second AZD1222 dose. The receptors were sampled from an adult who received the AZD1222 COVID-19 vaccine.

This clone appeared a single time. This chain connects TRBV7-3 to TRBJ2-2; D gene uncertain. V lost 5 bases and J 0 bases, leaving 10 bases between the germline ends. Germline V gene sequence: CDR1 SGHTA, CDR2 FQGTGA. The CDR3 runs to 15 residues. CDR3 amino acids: CASSLQVANTGELFF. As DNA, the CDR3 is TGTGCCAGCAGCCTTCAAGTGGCGAACACCGGGGAGCTGTTTTTT.

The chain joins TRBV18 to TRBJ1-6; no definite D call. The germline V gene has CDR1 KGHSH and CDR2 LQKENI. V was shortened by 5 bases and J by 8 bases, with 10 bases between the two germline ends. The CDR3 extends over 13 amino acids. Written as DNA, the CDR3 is TGTGCCAGCTCAGGGGTGCGGGATTCACCCCTCCACTTT. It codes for CASSGVRDSPLHF.

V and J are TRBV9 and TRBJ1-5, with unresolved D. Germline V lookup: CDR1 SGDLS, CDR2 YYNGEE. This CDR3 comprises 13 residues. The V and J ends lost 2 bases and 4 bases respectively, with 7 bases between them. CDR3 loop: CASSVKENQPQHF. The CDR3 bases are TGTGCCAGCAGCGTGAAAGAGAATCAGCCCCAGCATTTT.